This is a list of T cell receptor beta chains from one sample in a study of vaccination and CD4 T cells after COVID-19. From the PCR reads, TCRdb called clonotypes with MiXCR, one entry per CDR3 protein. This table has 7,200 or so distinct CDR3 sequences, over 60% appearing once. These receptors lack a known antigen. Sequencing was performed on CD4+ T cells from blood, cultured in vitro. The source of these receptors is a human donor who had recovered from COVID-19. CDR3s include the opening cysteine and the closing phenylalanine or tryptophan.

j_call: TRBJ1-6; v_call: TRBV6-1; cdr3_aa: CASSGEGRGGRSKFHF
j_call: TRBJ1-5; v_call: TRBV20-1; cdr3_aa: CSAGTGGNQPPHF
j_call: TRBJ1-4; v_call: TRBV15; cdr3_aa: CATSRAGGANEKLFF
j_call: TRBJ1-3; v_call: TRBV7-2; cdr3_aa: CASSLGGQGITGNTIYF
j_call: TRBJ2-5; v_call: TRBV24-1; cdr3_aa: CATSDNQGGGETQYF
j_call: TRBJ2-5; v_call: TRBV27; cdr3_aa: CASGGLAVGETQYF
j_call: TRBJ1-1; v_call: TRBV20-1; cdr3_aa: CSARGGGKTEAFF
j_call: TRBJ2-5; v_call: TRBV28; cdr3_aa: CASSLGGPETQYF
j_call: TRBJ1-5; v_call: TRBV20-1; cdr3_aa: CSARRLGGQPQHF
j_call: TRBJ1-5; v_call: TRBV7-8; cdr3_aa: CASSPGRRRSMGQPQHF
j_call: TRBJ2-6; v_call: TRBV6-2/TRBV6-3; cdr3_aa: CASSYALGGANVLTF
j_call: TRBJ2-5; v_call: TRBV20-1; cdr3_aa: CSASIPRGSRLETQYF
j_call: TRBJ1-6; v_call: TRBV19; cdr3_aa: CASSIRGLVQSPYNSPLHF
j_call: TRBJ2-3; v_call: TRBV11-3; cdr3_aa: CASSLGEGRQYF
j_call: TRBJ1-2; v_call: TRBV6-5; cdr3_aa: CASSYLAETNYGYTF
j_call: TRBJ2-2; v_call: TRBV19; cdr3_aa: CASGYRTGELFF
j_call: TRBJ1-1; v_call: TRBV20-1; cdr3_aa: CSAADRNRLGTEAFF
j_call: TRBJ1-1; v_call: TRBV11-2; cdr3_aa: CASSPRRGDTEAFF
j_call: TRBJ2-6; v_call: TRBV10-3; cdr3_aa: CAISESSDIGANVLTF
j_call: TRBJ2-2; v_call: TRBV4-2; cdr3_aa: CASSQVGRPGELFF
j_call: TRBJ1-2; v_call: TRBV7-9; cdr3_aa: CASSLQGGHGYTF
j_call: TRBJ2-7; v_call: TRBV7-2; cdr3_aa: CASSLVSAGASYEQYF
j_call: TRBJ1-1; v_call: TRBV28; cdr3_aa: CASSGDRDTEAFF
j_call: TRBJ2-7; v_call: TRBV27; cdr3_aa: CASSLDVGQGYEQYF
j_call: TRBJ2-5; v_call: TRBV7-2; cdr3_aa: CASSLVRGMGETQYF
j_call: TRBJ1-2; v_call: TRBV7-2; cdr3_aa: CASRAGVNYGYTF
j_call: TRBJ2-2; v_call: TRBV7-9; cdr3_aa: CASSPPTGDGFTGELFF
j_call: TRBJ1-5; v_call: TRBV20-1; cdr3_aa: CSATGGGNQPQHF
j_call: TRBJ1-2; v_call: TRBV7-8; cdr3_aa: CASSSRTTQNYGYTF
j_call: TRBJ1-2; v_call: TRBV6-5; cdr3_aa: CASSYSVLNYGYTF
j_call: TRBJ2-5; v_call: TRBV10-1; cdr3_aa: CASRTRGSGEETQYF